The clone carrying this TCR beta chain was seen a handful of times. Its cognate antigen is unknown. The data are from a study of cytomegalovirus exposure and HLA in healthy donors. The germline V gene has CDR1 SGHRS and CDR2 YFSETQ. This CDR3 comprises 13 residues. Trimming removed 0 bases from V and 8 bases from J; junction bases left unmatched: 4. Use of 60 Vbeta and 13 Jbeta primers characterized the PCR. Here immunoSEQ multiplex PCR was the method, and the copy in TCRdb shows in-frame clones only, minus some. The sample consists of tens of thousands of clones, around 77% of them appearing once. Study-level results: A highly shared variant cluster was judged a likely technical artifact.

The material sequenced was PBMCs. The receptor's source is a woman aged 40 to 50 in good health and CMV-seropositive. The rearrangement joins TRBV5-1 to TRBJ1-1, with 7 bases aligning to TRBD1. DNA for the CDR3: TGCGCCAGCAGCTTGGTGCCGGGACAGGAAGCTTTCTTT. It translates to CASSLVPGQEAFF.